This T cell receptor (beta chain) was documented in a study of cytomegalovirus exposure and HLA in healthy donors. With 60 Vbeta and 13 Jbeta primers, the PCR was carried out. The assay was immunoSEQ multiplex PCR, and TCRdb's table has in-frame clones only and misses some. The table shows roughly 240,000 clones, with about three quarters occurring only once. This clone has only a few counts. Germline V gives CDR1 SGHNT, CDR2 YENEEA. J gave up 1 base and V 5 bases, and 2 bases lay outside the gene matches. CDR3 length: 15 residues. This clonotype was obtained from a boy under 18 in good health and CMV-seronegative. V usage is TRBV11-3 and J usage is TRBJ2-1; 10 bases map to TRBD1. Sequencing was done on a sample of PBMCs. As DNA, the CDR3 is TGTGCCAGCAGCCTGGACAGGGGGTCCTACAATGAGCAGTTCTTC. This gives the protein CASSLDRGSYNEQFF.